This entry concerns a single TCR beta chain. Antigen specificity is unknown. Germline lookup yields CDR1 SEHNR and CDR2 FQNEAQ (reference sequence). The CDR3 runs to 15 residues. The V gene lost 6 bases and the J gene lost 2 bases, with 15 bases spanning the gap. The sample originates from a study of shared clonotypes between healthy human individuals. About the research overall: Each donor's CD4 naive and CD4 memory cells filled three plates apiece, CD8 naive two, and CD8 memory one. Notes on the study in general: Sequencing of the sorted subsets was shown by rarefaction to be incomplete despite large depth. Specimens sampled were limited to blood, with tissue repertoires likely differing.

Donors, without exception, were Caucasian adults residing in Nashville, Tennessee. TCRdb's copy holds only in-frame clones and misses some; the assay was immunoSEQ multiplex PCR. The data show about 2.4 million clones, more than 80% seen once. The chain joins TRBV7-9 to TRBJ2-3; a possible D gene is TRBD1 (6 bases). Sequencing was performed on naive CD4+ T cells sorted from blood. The subset here: CD45RA+ positively selected. This clonotype originated in a man between 18 and 35 years old in good health. CDR3 sequence: CASRPRQAPTDTQYF. The CDR3 nucleotides are TGTGCCAGCAGACCACGACAGGCGCCCACAGATACGCAGTATTTT.